This T cell receptor (beta chain) stems from a study of post-analysis software for immune sequencing data (dated by TCRdb to between 2015 and 2017). Background on the whole study: Relapsing-remitting, secondary progressive and progressive-relapsing multiple sclerosis were recorded as disease courses, and subtype annotation was lacking for some patients. The patient repertoires were set against 10 or so previously published healthy control repertoires from donors whose ages ranged from roughly 6 to 26 years. A subset of samples was prepared in parallel using single-end sample barcoding, then pooled and co-amplified after Illumina adapter ligation. Study-wide conclusions, independent of this receptor: About five TRBV segments, including TRBV5-6, TRBV5-1 and TRBV20-1, were significantly more frequent in patients than controls. Direct clustering with F measure revealed strong co-clustering of samples prepared in the same batch, which led to a batch-effect correction. Significantly lower normalized Chao1 diversity was found in multiple sclerosis patients than in controls, suggesting substantial peripheral T-cell clonal expansion. The multiple sclerosis patient group was slightly younger than the control group.

The library was built by means of PCR. Sequencing instrument: Illumina HiSeq 2500. Unique molecular identifiers were incorporated into TCR beta cDNA libraries to reduce PCR and sequencing biases. Approximately 500,000 cDNA molecules were obtained for every 1 to 10 million input T cells, so each molecule roughly corresponded to one T cell. Patient libraries were prepared and sequenced with the same protocol used for the earlier healthy control dataset. Samples belonging to the same batch were prepared together, multiplexed and sequenced on a shared HiSeq lane. The published analysis was carried out like this. Raw barcoded reads were processed with MIGEC, discarding single-read molecular identifier groups before consensus assembly and CDR3 extraction. VDJtools was used for post-analysis of the clonotype tables, with diversity normalized by down-sampling every dataset to the smallest sample size. To correct batch-related cross-sample contamination, repertoire overlap clustering matched CDR3 amino acid sequences but not nucleotide sequences. TCRdb's own reprocessing of the public reads used fastp at Q25 and MiXCR and kept productive beta chains. Every entry covers one CDR3 protein and lists the most common genes and DNA from its rows. The V and J calls shown here were made by TCRdb, not taken from the authors' results. The sample table contains 700,000 to 800,000 distinct CDR3 sequences; only one count was recorded for about 27% of them. Roughly 0.53% of the sample is in the top ten clones.

This clonotype came up a few times. No antigen is known for it. Qualities for individual bases were not recorded, and no much larger clone is one base off. The CDR3 runs 14 residues from the cysteine to the phenylalanine. This entry keeps only the CDR3 DNA: 42 bases, framed from base 1. V is cut by 7 bases and J by 0 bases, and the space between the germline ends is 13 bases. Looking up the germline V gene (reference sequence) yields CDR1 MNHEY and CDR2 SMNVEV. To demonstrate the VDJtools post-analysis software, TCR beta repertoires were profiled from the peripheral blood of 13 young patients with multiple sclerosis. Multiple sclerosis patients were children and adolescents aged about 6 to 16 years.

The sequence derives from a girl aged 5-17 years with multiple sclerosis. Sequencing was carried out using blood. The chain links TRBV27 with TRBJ2-7, with an unclear D gene assignment. The nucleotide sequence reads TGTGCCAGCACTCCTGGGTACGGCTCCTACGAGCAGTACTTC. It is translated as CASTPGYGSYEQYF.